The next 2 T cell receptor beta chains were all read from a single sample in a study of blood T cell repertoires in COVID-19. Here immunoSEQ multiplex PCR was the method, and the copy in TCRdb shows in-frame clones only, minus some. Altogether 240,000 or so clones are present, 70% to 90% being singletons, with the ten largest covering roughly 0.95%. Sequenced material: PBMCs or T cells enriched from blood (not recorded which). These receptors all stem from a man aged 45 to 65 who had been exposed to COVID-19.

The CDR3 DNA follows: TGCGCCAGCAGCTTGGCAGGGGACGGGGCCAACGTCCTGACTTTC. It yields the protein CASSLAGDGANVLTF. The chain recombines TRBV5-1 with TRBJ2-6, with a weak D call TRBD1 (6 bases). V dropped 0 bases and J dropped 4 bases, with 8 bases sitting between them. Germline CDR1 is SGHRS and CDR2 is YFSETQ. The CDR3 runs 15 residues.

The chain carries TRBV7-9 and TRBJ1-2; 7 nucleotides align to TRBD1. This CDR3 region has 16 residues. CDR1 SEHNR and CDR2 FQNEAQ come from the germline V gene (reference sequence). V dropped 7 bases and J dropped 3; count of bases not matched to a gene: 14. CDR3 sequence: CASTVKIGTVHYGYTF. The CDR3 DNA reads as TGTGCCAGCACCGTAAAGATTGGGACAGTGCACTATGGCTACACCTTC.